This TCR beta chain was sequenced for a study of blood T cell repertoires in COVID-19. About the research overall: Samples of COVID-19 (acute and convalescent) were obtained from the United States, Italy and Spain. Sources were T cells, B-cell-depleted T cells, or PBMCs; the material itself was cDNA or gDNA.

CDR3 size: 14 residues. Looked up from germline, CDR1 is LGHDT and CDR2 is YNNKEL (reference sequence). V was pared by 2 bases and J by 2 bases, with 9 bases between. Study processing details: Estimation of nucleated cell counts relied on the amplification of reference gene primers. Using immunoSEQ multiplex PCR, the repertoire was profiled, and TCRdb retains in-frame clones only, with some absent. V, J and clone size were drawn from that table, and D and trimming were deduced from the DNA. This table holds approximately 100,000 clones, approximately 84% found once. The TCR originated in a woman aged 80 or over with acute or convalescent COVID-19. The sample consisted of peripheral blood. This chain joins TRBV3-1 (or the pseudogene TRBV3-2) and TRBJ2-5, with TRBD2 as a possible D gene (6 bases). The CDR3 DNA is TGTGCCAGCAGCCAAACGGCGGGGCAAGAGACCCAGTACTTC. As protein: CASSQTAGQETQYF.